This TCR beta chain was recovered during a study of blood T cell repertoires in COVID-19. In the study overall: Material from acute and convalescent COVID-19 was sourced from the United States, Italy and Spain. PBMCs, B-cell-depleted T cells, or T cells provided the cDNA or gDNA that made up the material.

As originally analysed: By means of reference gene primer amplification, nucleated cell counts were estimated. Using immunoSEQ multiplex PCR, the repertoire was profiled, and TCRdb retains in-frame clones only, with some absent. That table gives V, J and clone size, and the DNA gave D and trimming. The sample shows 65,000 to 75,000 clones, 80% to 85% of them seen only once. This clonotype was obtained from an older woman with acute or convalescent COVID-19. What was sequenced was peripheral blood.

The CDR3 nucleotides are TGTGCCAGCAGTGAAGGTACAGGGGACTATGGCTACACCTTC. The encoded protein is CASSEGTGDYGYTF. V is TRBV6-1 and J is TRBJ1-2, with 7 positions matching TRBD1. V shed 1 base, J shed 3 bases, and the junction held 2 bases outside the gene matches. Germline loops: CDR1 MNHNS, CDR2 SASEGT. The CDR3 contains 14 residues.